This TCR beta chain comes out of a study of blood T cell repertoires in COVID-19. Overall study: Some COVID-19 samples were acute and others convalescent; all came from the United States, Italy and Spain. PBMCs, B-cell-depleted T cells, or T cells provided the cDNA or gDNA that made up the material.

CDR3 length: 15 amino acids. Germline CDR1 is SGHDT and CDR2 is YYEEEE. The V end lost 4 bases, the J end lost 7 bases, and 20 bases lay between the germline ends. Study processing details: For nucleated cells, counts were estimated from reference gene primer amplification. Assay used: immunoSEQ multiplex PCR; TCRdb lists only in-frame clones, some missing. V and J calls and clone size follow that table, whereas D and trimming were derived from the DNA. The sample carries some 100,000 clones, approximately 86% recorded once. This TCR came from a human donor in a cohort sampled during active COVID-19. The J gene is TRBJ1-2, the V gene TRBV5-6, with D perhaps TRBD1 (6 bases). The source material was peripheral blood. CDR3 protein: CASSPALRQVGGYTF. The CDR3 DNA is TGTGCCAGCAGCCCAGCCCTAAGACAGGTTGGTGGCTACACCTTC.